This TCR beta chain emerged from a study of cytomegalovirus exposure and HLA in healthy donors. Study findings and constraints: Among the most significant clusters, several appeared linked to common viral pathogens in a later analysis. Reports indicated that the classifier achieved high specificity and sensitivity in diagnosing cytomegalovirus status. For most TCR sequences rarity was the rule, although some public TCRs occurred in many donors.

Germline V gene sequence: CDR1 MNHEY, CDR2 SVGAGI. This CDR3 contains 16 residues. Trimming removed 4 bases from V and 3 bases from J; junction bases left unmatched: 9. This clone has a handful of counts. What it recognizes is unknown. The PCR had 60 Vbeta and 13 Jbeta primers. Authors' processing steps: Later, an analysis found approximately 80 million unique TCR beta chains, and around 12 million of these were shared. Profiling relied on immunoSEQ multiplex PCR, and the TCRdb table lists in-frame clones only, not all of them. V and J calls plus clone size are reproduced from that table; the DNA served to infer D and trimming. The data show 100,000 to 150,000 clones, roughly 9.6% seen once.

This TCR was recovered from a woman aged 40 to 49 in good health and CMV-seropositive. Specimen: PBMCs. The chain joins TRBV6-5 to TRBJ2-5, with TRBD1 identical over 9 bases. The CDR3 here is CASSSSYRGLKETQYF. DNA for the CDR3: TGTGCCAGCAGTTCGTCATACAGGGGGCTAAAAGAGACCCAGTACTTC.